This T cell receptor (beta chain) was captured in a study of T-cell reconstitution after alpha-beta-depleted transplantation in children. Germline V CDR1 and CDR2: LNHNV, YYDKDF (reference sequence). This CDR3 is built from 13 residues. In regard to this clonotype: Germline is not matched at one junction end, which may reflect a read error.

For TCRbeta, the library was prepared with unique molecular identifiers. TCRdb re-called the PCR reads with MiXCR, one entry per CDR3 protein. This sample yields about 610,000 distinct CDR3 sequences, of which more than 9% are seen a single time; about 4.3% belongs to the top ten. The input for sequencing was PBMCs from the stem cell graft donor, taken from the stem cell graft. The source of this sequence is a human donor who donated a stem cell graft to a child with acute myeloid leukemia. The chain recombines TRBV15 with TRBJ2-1, with TRBD1 as a possible D gene (6 bases). The CDR3 nucleotides are TGTGCCACCAGCAGAGATCTCGGACAGTTAGTCCACTTC. Residues: CATSRDLGQLVHF.